This T cell receptor beta chain stems from a study of cytomegalovirus exposure and HLA in healthy donors. Looking at the study overall: Around 87 million unique TCRs, all from HLA-typed donors, were included in an early release of the data.

The PCR employed 60 Vbeta primers together with 13 Jbeta primers. TCRdb keeps only in-frame clones here, not all; method: immunoSEQ multiplex PCR. The sample yields some 140,000 clones, approximately 80% seen once. Germline V CDR1 and CDR2: GTSNPN, SVGIG (reference sequence). The CDR3 is 16 residues long. This clone came up a few times. Compared with germline, one end of the junction differs, possibly owing to a read error. The sequence came from a woman aged 45-60 years in good health and CMV-seropositive. The gene calls are TRBV30 and TRBJ1-3, with 8 bases that match TRBD1. Sequencing was done on a sample of PBMCs. CDR3 residues: CAWSPGQGLGGNAIYF. In DNA, the CDR3 is TGTGCCTGGAGTCCTGGACAGGGCTTGGGTGGAAACGCCATATATTTT.